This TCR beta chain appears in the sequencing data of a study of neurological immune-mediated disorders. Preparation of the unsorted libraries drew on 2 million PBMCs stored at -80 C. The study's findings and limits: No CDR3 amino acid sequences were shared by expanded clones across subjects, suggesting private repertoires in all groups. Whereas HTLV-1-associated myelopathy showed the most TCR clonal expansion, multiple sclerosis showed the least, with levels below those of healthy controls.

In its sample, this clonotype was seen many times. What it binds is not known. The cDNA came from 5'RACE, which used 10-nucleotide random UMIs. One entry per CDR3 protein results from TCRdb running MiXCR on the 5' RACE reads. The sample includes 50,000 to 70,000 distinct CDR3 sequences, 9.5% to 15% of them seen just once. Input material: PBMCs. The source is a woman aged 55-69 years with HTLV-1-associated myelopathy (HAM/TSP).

CDR3 nucleotides: TGTGCCAGCAGTTCACTAGCGAGAGGCGGCAATGAGCAGTTCTTC. Its protein is CASSSLARGGNEQFF. V is TRBV27 and J is TRBJ2-1, with TRBD2 identical over 7 bases. CDR3 length: 15 residues. Germline V gene sequence: CDR1 MNHEY, CDR2 SMNVEV (reference sequence). The junction had 9 bases not matched to a gene; V was cut back by 4 bases and J by 6 bases.